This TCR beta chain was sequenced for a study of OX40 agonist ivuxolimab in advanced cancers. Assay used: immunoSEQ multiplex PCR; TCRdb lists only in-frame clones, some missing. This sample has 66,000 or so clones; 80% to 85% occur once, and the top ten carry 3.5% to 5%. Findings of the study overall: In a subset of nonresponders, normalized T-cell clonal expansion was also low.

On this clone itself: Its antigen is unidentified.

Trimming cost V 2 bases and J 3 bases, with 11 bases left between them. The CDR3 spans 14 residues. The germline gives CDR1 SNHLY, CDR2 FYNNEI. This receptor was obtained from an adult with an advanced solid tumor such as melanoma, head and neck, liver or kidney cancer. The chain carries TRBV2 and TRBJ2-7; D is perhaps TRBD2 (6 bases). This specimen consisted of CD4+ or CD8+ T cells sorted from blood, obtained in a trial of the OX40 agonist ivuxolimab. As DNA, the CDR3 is TGTGCCAGCAGTGAACGACGGAGGGACTACGAGCAGTACTTC. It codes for CASSERRRDYEQYF.